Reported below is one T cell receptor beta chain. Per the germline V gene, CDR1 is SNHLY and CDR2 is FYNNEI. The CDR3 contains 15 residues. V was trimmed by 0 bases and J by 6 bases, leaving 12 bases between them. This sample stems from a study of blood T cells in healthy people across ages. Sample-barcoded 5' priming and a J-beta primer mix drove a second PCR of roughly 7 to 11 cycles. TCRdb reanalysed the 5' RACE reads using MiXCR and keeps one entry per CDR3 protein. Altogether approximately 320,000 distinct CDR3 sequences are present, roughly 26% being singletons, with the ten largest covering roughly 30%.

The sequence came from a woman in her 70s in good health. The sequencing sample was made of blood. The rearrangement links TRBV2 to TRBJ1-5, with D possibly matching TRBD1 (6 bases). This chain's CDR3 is CASSEANQGLQPQHF. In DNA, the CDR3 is TGTGCCAGCAGTGAAGCAAACCAGGGGCTTCAGCCCCAGCATTTT.